This TCR beta chain was captured by sequencing in a study of cytomegalovirus exposure and HLA in healthy donors. Overall study findings and caveats: According to the study, around 180 TCR beta chains were cytomegalovirus-associated. It was in a later analysis that TCR association rates were seen to vary by HLA locus, highest for DRB1 and lowest for HLA-C. The study assumed roughly uniform donor sequencing depth for presence/absence analyses.

The CDR3 contains 14 residues. V trimming: 7 bases; J trimming: 4 bases; junction bases outside the gene matches: 6. Germline CDR1 SNHLY, CDR2 FYNNEI. Note on this clone: Its antigen is unidentified.

Vbeta (60) and Jbeta (13) primers were used in the PCR. The protocol was immunoSEQ multiplex PCR, while the TCRdb copy is restricted to in-frame clones and leaves out a portion. The data contain roughly 120,000 clones, around three quarters of them singletons. Sequencing input: PBMCs. The TCR originated in a woman between 18 and 30 years old in good health and CMV-seropositive. The chain joins TRBV2 to TRBJ2-2; 7 positions match TRBD1. The CDR3 DNA reads as TGTGCCAGCACGGGACAGAGGTCCACCGGGGAGCTGTTTTTT. This gives the protein CASTGQRSTGELFF.